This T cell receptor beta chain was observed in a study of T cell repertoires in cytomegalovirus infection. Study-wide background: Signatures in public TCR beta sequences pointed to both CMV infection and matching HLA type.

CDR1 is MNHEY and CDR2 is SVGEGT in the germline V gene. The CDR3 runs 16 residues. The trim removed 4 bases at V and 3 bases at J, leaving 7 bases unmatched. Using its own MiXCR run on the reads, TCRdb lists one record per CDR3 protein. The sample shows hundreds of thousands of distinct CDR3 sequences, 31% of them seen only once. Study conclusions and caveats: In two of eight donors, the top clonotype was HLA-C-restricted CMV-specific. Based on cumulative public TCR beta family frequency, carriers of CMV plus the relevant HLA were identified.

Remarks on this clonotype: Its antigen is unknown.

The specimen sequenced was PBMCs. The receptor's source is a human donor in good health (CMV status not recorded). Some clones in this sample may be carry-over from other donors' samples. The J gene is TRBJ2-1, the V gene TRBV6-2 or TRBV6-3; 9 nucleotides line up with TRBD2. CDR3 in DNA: TGTGCCAGCAGTTCTCCCCTAGCGGGGAGCTACAATGAGCAGTTCTTC. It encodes CASSSPLAGSYNEQFF.